Listed below are T cell receptor beta chains from one sample, sequenced in a study of cytomegalovirus exposure and HLA in healthy donors. The data were produced by immunoSEQ multiplex PCR, yet TCRdb's version contains in-frame clones alone and is incomplete. The sample carries 150,000 to 200,000 clones, about 80% recorded once. The sample was PBMCs. These receptors were collected from a woman in her forties or fifties in good health and CMV-seronegative. CDR3s include the opening cysteine and the closing phenylalanine or tryptophan. D genes are given only for firm matches. Rows may omit the clone size; those that give it use once, few, many or a size class.

v_call: TRBV7-8; clone_size: few; d_call: NA; j_call: TRBJ2-3; cdr3_aa: CATGSDGVPDTQYF
v_call: TRBV7-9; clone_size: NA; d_call: NA; j_call: NA; cdr3_aa: CASSSGKTGVSYEQYF
v_call: TRBV5-1; clone_size: NA; d_call: TRBD1; j_call: TRBJ2-7; cdr3_aa: CASRSRTGPYEQYF
v_call: TRBV19; clone_size: NA; d_call: TRBD2; j_call: TRBJ2-5; cdr3_aa: CASSISDERGAQYF
v_call: TRBV9; clone_size: NA; d_call: TRBD1; j_call: TRBJ1-4; cdr3_aa: CASSVEGTASEKLFF
v_call: TRBV6-5; clone_size: NA; d_call: TRBD1; j_call: TRBJ1-1; cdr3_aa: CASGGQGAYTEAFF
v_call: TRBV28; clone_size: NA; d_call: NA; j_call: TRBJ1-5; cdr3_aa: CASGTQGKWQPQHF
v_call: TRBV19; clone_size: NA; d_call: NA; j_call: TRBJ2-7; cdr3_aa: CASSIEPGLDNEQYF
v_call: TRBV4-3; clone_size: once; d_call: NA; j_call: TRBJ2-7; cdr3_aa: CASSQEIGGHYEQYF
v_call: TRBV7-3; clone_size: NA; d_call: NA; j_call: TRBJ1-1; cdr3_aa: CASSLQGGTEAFF